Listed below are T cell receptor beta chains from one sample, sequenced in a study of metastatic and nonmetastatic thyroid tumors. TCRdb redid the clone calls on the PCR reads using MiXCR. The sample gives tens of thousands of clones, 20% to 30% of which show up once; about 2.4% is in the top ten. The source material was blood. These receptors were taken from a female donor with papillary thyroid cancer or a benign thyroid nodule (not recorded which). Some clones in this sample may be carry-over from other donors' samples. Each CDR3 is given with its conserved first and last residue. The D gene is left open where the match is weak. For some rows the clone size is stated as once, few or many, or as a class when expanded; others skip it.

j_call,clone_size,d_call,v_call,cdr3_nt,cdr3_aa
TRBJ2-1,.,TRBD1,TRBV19,TGTGCCAGTAGTCCCGGGACAGGGGAAATGAATGAGCAGTTCTTC,CASSPGTGEMNEQFF
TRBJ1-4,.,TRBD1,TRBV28,TGTGCCAGCAGTCCGGGACAGTCTAATGAAAAACTGTTTTTT,CASSPGQSNEKLFF
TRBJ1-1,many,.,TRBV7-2,TGTGCCAGCAGCTTAGGGGAGGGTATGAGCACTGAAGCTTTCTTT,CASSLGEGMSTEAFF
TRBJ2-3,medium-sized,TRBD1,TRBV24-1,TGTGCCACCAGTGATCCGGGACAGGCCACTCACACAGATACGCAGTATTTT,CATSDPGQATHTDTQYF
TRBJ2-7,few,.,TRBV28,.,CASILASGCAREQYF
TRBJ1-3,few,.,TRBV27,TGTGCCAGCAAAAGGGAAAGCTCTGGAAACACCATATATTTT,CASKRESSGNTIYF
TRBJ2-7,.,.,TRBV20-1,TGCAGTGCTAGAGCTTTCGGAGGGAATCCCTACGAGCAGTACTTC,CSARAFGGNPYEQYF
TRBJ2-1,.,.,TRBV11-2,TGTGCCAGCTGCTTCAGGGGCTGGGAACACAATGAGCAGTTCTTC,CASCFRGWEHNEQFF
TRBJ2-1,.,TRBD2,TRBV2,TGTGCCAGCAGTGAGAGAGGAACCGGGACTAGCGGATACAATGAGCAGTTCTTC,CASSERGTGTSGYNEQFF
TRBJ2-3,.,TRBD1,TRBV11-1,TGTGCCAGCAGACCCCGGGACAGGGCAACAGATACGCAGTATTTT,CASRPRDRATDTQYF
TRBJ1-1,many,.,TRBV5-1,TGCGCCAGCAGCTTGATGGGACCATTGAACACTGAAGCTTTCTTT,CASSLMGPLNTEAFF
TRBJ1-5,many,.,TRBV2,TGTGCCAGCAGTGCCGGGGGCGTGGGACAGCCCCAGCATTTT,CASSAGGVGQPQHF
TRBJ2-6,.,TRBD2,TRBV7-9,TGTGCCAGCAGTTTTAGCGGGACTGGGAACAACGTCCTGACTTTC,CASSFSGTGNNVLTF
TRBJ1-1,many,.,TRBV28,TGTGCCAGCAGTGCGAACACTGAAGCTTTCTTT,CASSANTEAFF
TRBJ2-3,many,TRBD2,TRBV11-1,TGTGCCAGCAGCTTATCTCTAGCGGGAGTCACAGATACGCAGTATTTT,CASSLSLAGVTDTQYF
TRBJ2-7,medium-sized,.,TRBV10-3,TGTGCCATCAAGCAGACCAGCGAGCAGTACTTC,CAIKQTSEQYF
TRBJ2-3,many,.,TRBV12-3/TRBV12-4,TGTGCCAGCAGTTTAGTGCTTCATGGCACAGATACGCAGTATTTT,CASSLVLHGTDTQYF
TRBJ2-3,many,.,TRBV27,TGTGCCAGCAGCCCCAGGGTCGGCACAGATACGCAGTATTTT,CASSPRVGTDTQYF
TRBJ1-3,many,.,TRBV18,TGTGCCAGCTCACCAGTGCCAGGCTCTGGAAACACCATATATTTT,CASSPVPGSGNTIYF
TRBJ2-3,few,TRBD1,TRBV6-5,TGTGCCAGCACTTACTCCGGGACAGGGGGCGAAGATACGCAGTATTTT,CASTYSGTGGEDTQYF
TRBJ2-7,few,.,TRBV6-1,TGTGCCAGCGCCGGTACGACCTACGAGCAGTACTTC,CASAGTTYEQYF
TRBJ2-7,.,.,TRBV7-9,TGTGCCAGCAAGCCATTGGGGCCCGAGGGCGAGCAGTACTTC,CASKPLGPEGEQYF
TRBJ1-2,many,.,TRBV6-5,TGTGCCAGCAGTTACTCGATGGACAACTATGGCTACACCTTC,CASSYSMDNYGYTF
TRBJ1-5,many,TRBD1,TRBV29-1,TGCAGCGCCGAGACAGGGAAAGGTCAGCCCCAGCATTTT,CSAETGKGQPQHF
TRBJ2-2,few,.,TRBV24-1,TGTGCCACCAGTGAGAGGCCCGACGGGGAGCTGTTTTTT,CATSERPDGELFF
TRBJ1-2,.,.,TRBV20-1,TGCAGTGCTAGGTCAGGGGTCTATGGCTACACCTTC,CSARSGVYGYTF
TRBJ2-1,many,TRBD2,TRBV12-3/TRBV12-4,TGTGCCAGCAGGATAACTCTCGGACTAGCGGGAAGGAATGAGCAGTTCTTC,CASRITLGLAGRNEQFF
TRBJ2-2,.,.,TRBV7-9,TGTGCCAGCAGCTTTTCGAGGGATAGTTCCGGGGAGCTGTTTTTT,CASSFSRDSSGELFF
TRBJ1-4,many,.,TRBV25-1,TGTGCCAGCAGTTCCCTCCCCGGGGTGGAACTGTTTTTT,CASSSLPGVELFF
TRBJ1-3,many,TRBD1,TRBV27,TGTGCCAGCAGTTCGACCGGGACAGGGACGCCCTTCTCTGGAAACACCATATATTTT,CASSSTGTGTPFSGNTIYF
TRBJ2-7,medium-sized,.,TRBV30,TGTGCCTGGAGCTATGGAGAAGACTACGAGCAGTACTTC,CAWSYGEDYEQYF
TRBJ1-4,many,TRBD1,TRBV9,TGTGCCAGCAGCCCCCGACAGGGGGGTGAAAAACTGTTTTTT,CASSPRQGGEKLFF
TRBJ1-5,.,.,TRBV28,TGTGCGAACAGTTTATCACGAGGGATGGAGGCACAGCATTTT,CANSLSRGMEAQHF
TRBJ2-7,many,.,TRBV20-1,TGCAGTGCTAGTCAGAGCGGCCTCTACGAGCAGTACTTC,CSASQSGLYEQYF
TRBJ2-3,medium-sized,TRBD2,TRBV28,TGTGCCAGCAGCCCGCTAGCGGGAAGGACAGATACGCAGTATTTT,CASSPLAGRTDTQYF
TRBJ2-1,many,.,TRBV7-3,TGTGCCAGCAGCCCAAGGGTCGGCGATGAGCAGTTCTTC,CASSPRVGDEQFF
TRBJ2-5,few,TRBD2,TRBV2,TGTGCCAGCAGCGGAAGGACTAGAAGCAAAGAGACCCAGTACTTC,CASSGRTRSKETQYF
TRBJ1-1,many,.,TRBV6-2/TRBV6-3,TGTGCCAGCAGCTATACCGGACCGATGACTGAAGCTTTCTTT,CASSYTGPMTEAFF
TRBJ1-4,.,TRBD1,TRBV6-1,TGTGCCAGCAGTGGAGGACAGGATGGGAGTGAAAAACGGTTATTT,CASSGGQDGSEKRLF
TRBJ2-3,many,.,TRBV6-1,TGTGCCAGCAGTGCCGTTACCCAAAGCACAGATACGCAGTATTTT,CASSAVTQSTDTQYF
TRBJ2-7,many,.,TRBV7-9,TGTGCCAGCAGCTTAAGCGCCCTGACCTACGAGCAGTACTTC,CASSLSALTYEQYF
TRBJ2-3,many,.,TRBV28,TGTGCCAGCAGTGCCTTCGCAGATACGCAGTATTTT,CASSAFADTQYF